The 5 T cell receptor beta chains in this list originate from one sample, sequenced in a study of a mutant IDH1 vaccine in newly diagnosed glioma. Assay: immunoSEQ multiplex PCR; the TCRdb copy retains only in-frame clones and omits some. The table records approximately 36,000 clones, 92% of them present only once. The time point is: baseline, week 1 (first vaccination visit). Described treatment: pre-vaccination baseline after standard-of-care therapy. This sample comprised PBMCs, obtained from a glioma patient treated with radiotherapy, temozolomide or both. The receptors come from a young man with glioma.

The chain combines TRBV6-6 with TRBJ2-7; 9 bases are shared with TRBD1. CDR1 is MNHNY and CDR2 is SVGAGI in the germline V gene (reference sequence). J was trimmed by 3 bases and V by 4 bases; bases with no gene match: 7. The CDR3 is 15 amino acids. The CDR3 loop reads CASSSGTGLFYEQYF. DNA for the CDR3: TGTGCCAGCAGTTCCGGGACAGGGCTTTTCTACGAGCAGTACTTC.

This chain connects TRBV7-2 to TRBJ2-7; the match to TRBD2 covers 8 bases. Unmatched junction bases numbered 7, after V lost 5 bases and J lost 7 bases. This CDR3 has 13 residues. Germline assignment: CDR1 SGHTA and CDR2 FQGNSA. The CDR3 nucleotides are TGTGCCAGCAGCACAGGACTAGCTCGAGAGCAGTACTTC. Its translation: CASSTGLAREQYF.

This chain uses TRBV4-2 with TRBJ1-4; D is possibly TRBD1 (5 bases). Germline values: CDR1 LGHNA, CDR2 YNFKEQ. The CDR3 runs to 14 residues. Trimming removed 6 bases from V and 6 bases from J, with 14 bases in between. The CDR3 nucleotides are TGTGCCAGCAGTCTCAACCCGGGGGATGAAAAACTGTTTTTT. It is translated as CASSLNPGDEKLFF.

This sequence joins TRBV6-4 and TRBJ1-2, with D unclear. V shed 3 bases and J shed 2 bases, with 7 bases lying between them. The CDR3 sequence is 13 residues long. The germline V gene encodes CDR1 MRHNA and CDR2 SNTAGT. CDR3 region: CASSETGNYGYTF. CDR3 bases: TGTGCCAGCAGTGAAACCGGCAACTATGGCTACACCTTC.

V gene TRBV7-2 combines with J gene TRBJ2-7; TRBD2 is a possible D gene (6 bases). Trimming took off 0 bases at V and 6 bases at J, with 9 bases between the two ends. The CDR3 spans 13 residues. Germline V lookup: CDR1 SGHTA, CDR2 FQGNSA. In nucleotides, the CDR3 is TGTGCCAGCAGCTTAGCAGGCGGGATCGAGCAGTACTTC. Translation gives CASSLAGGIEQYF.